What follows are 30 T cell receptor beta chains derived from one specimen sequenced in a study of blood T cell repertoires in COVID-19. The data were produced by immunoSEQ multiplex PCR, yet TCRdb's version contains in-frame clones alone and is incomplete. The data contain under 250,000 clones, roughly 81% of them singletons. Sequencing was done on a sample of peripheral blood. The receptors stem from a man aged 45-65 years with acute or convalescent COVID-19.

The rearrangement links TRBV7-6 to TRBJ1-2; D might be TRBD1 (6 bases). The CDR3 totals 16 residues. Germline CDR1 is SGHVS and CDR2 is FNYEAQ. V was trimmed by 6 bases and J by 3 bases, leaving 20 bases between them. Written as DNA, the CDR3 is TGTGCCAGCAGTTTAACCACAGGGAAAGGGGACTATGGCTACACCTTC. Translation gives CASSLTTGKGDYGYTF. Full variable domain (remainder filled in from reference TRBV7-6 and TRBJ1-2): GAGVSQSPRYKVTKRGQDVALRCDPISGHVSLYWYRQALGQGPEFLTYFNYEAQQDKSGLPNDRFSAERPEGSISTLTIQRTEQRDSAMYRCASSLTTGKGDYGYTFGSGTRLTVV.

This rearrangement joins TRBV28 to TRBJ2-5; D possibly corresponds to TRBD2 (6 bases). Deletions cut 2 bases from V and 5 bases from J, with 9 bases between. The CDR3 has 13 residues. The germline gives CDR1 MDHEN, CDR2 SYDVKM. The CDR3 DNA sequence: TGTGCCAGCAGTTTAGGGAGGTGGGAGACCCAGTACTTC. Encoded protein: CASSLGRWETQYF. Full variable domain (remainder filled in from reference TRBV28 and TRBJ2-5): DVKVTQSSRYLVKRTGEKVFLECVQDMDHENMFWYRQDPGLGLRLIYFSYDVKMKEKGDIPEGYSVSREKKERFSLILESASTNQTSMYLCASSLGRWETQYFGPGTRLLVL.

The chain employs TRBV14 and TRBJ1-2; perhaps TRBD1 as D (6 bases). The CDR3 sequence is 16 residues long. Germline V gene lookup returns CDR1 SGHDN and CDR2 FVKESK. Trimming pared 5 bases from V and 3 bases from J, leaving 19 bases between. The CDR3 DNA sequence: TGTGCCAGCAGCATCTCAATAGGGGGGGCCTACTATGGCTACACCTTC. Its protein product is CASSISIGGAYYGYTF. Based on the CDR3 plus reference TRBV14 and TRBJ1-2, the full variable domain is EAGVTQFPSHSVIEKGQTVTLRCDPISGHDNLYWYRRVMGKEIKFLLHFVKESKQDESGMPNNRFLAERTGGTYSTLKVQPAELEDSGVYFCASSISIGGAYYGYTFGSGTRLTVV.

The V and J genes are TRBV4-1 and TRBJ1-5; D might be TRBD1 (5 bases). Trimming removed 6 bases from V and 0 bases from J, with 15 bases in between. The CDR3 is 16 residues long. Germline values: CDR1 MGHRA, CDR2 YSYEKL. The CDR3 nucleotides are TGCGCCAGCAGTTCAACGCCAGGGTTTAGCAATCAGCCCCAGCATTTT. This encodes CASSSTPGFSNQPQHF.

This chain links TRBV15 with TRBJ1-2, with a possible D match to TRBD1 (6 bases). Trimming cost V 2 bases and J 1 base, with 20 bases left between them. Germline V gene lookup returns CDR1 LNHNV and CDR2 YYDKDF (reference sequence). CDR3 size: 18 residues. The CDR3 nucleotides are TGTGCCACCAGCAGAACCACAGGGTGGACTGCCTTTAACTATGGCTACACCTTC. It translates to CATSRTTGWTAFNYGYTF.

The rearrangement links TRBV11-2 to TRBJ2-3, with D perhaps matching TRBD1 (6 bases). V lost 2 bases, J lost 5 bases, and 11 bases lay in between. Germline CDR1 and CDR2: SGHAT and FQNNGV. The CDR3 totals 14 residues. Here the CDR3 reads CASSLRDIGDTQYF. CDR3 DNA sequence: TGTGCCAGCAGCTTAAGGGACATTGGAGATACGCAGTATTTT.

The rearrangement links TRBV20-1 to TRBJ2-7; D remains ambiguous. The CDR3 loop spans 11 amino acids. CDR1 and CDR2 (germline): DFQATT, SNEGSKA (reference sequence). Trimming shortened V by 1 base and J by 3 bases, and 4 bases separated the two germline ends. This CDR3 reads CSARVNYEQYF. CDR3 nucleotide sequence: TGCAGTGCTAGAGTCAACTACGAGCAGTACTTC.

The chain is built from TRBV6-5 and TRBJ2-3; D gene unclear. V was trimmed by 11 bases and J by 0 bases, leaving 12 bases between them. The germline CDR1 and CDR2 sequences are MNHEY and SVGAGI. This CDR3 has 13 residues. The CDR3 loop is CAAMGRSTDTQYF. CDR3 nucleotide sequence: TGTGCCGCTATGGGCAGAAGCACAGATACGCAGTATTTT.

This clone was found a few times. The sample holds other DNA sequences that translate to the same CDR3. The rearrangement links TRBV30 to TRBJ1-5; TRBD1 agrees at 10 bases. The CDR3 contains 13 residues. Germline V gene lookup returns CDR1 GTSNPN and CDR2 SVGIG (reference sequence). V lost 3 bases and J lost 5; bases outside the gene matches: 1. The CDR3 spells CAWSGTGDQPQHF. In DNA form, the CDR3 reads TGTGCCTGGAGCGGGACAGGGGATCAGCCCCAGCATTTT.

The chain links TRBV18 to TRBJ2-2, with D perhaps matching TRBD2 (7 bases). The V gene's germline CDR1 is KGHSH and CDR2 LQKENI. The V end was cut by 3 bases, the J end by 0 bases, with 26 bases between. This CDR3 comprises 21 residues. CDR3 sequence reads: CASSPQGLADYPPPNTGELFF. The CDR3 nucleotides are TGTGCCAGCTCACCCCAGGGGCTAGCGGATTACCCTCCCCCGAACACCGGGGAGCTGTTTTTT.

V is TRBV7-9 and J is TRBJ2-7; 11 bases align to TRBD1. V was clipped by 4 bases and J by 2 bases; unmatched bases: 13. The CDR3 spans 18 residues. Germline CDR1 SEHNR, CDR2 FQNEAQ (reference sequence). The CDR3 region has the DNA TGTGCCAGCAGCTCTCGACTCCCGGGACAGGGGGGAACCTACGAGCAGTACTTC. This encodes CASSSRLPGQGGTYEQYF. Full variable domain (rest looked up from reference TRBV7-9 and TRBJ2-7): DTGVSQNPRHKITKRGQNVTFRCDPISEHNRLYWYRQTLGQGPEFLTYFQNEAQLEKSRLLSDRFSAERPKGSFSTLEIQRTEQGDSAMYLCASSSRLPGQGGTYEQYFGPGTRLTVT.

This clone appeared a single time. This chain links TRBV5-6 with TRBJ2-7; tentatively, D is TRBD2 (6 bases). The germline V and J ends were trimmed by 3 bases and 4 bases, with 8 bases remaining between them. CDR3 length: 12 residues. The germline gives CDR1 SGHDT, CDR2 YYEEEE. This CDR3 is CASSWRVYEQYF. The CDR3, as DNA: TGTGCCAGCAGCTGGAGGGTATACGAGCAGTACTTC.

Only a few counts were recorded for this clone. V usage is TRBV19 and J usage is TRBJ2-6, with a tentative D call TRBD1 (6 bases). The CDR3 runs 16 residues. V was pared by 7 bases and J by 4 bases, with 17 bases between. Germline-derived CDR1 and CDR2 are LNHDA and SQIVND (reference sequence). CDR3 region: CASTYLGARGANVLTF. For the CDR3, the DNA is TGTGCCAGTACCTATTTGGGGGCGCGAGGGGCCAACGTCCTGACTTTC.

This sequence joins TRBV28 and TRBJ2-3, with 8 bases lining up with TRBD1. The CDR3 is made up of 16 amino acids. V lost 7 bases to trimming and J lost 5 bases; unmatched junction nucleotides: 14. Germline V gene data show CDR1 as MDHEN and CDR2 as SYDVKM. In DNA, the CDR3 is TGTGCCAGCACCAGAACCGCGGACAGGGTGGAAGATACGCAGTATTTT. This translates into CASTRTADRVEDTQYF.

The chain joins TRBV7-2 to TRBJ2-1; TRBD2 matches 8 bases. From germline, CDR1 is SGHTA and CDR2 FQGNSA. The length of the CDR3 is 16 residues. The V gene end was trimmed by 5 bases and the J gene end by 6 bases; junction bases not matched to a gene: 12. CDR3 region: CASSGHGAGVGNEQFF. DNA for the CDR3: TGTGCCAGCAGCGGGCACGGAGCGGGAGTAGGCAATGAGCAGTTCTTC. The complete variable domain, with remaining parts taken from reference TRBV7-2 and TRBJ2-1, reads GAGVSQSPSNKVTEKGKDVELRCDPISGHTALYWYRQSLGQGLEFLIYFQGNSAPDKSGLPSDRFSAERTGGSVSTLTIQRTQQEDSAVYLCASSGHGAGVGNEQFFGPGTRLTVL.

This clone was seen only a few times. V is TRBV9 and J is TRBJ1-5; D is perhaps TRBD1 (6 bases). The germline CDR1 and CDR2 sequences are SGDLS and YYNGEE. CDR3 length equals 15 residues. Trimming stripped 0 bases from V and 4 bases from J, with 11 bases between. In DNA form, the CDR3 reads TGTGCCAGCAGCGTAGAACCAGGGGTTAATCAGCCCCAGCATTTT. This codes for CASSVEPGVNQPQHF.

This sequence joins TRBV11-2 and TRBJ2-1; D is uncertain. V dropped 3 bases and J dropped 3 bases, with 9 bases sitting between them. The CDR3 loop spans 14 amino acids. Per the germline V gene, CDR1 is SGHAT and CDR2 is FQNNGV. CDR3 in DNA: TGTGCCAGCAGCTTTGATGGCTTCTACAATGAGCAGTTCTTC. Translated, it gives CASSFDGFYNEQFF.

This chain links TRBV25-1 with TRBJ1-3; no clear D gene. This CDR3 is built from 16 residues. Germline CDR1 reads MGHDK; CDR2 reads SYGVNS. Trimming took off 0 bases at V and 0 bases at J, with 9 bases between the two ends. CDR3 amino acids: CASSEYGPFSGNTIYF. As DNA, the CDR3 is TGTGCCAGCAGTGAATACGGTCCCTTCTCTGGAAACACCATATATTTT.

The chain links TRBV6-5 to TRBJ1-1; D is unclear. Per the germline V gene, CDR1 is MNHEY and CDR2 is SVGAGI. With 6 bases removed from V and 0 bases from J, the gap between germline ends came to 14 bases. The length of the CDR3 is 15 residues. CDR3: CASRVEGLVNTEAFF. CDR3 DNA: TGTGCCAGCAGAGTCGAGGGCCTCGTGAACACTGAAGCTTTCTTT.

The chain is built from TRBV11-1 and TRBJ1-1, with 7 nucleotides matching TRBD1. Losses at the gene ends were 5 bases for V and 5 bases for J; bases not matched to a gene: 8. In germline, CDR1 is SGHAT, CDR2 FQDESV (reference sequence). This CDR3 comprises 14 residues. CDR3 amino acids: CASSRQGRRTEAFF. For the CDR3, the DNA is TGTGCCAGCAGCCGACAGGGACGGAGGACTGAAGCTTTCTTT.

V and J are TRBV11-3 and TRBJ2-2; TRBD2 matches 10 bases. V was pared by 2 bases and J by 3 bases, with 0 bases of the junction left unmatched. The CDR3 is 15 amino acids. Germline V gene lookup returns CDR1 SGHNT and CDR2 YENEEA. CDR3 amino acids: CASSLSGGDTGELFF. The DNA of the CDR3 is TGTGCCAGCAGCTTAAGCGGGGGGGACACCGGGGAGCTGTTTTTT.

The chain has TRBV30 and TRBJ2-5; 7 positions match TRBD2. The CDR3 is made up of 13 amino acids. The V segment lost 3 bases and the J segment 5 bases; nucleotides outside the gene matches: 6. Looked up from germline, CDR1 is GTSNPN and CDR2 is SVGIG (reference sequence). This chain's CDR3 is CAWRGLWVETQYF. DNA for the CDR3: TGTGCCTGGAGGGGACTATGGGTGGAGACCCAGTACTTC.

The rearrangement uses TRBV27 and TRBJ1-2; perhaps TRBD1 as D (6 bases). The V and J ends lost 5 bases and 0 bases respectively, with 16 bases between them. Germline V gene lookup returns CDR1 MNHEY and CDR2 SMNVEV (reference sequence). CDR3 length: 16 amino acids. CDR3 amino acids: CASSLYGDTTNYGYTF. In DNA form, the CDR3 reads TGTGCCAGCAGTCTTTACGGGGACACTACTAACTATGGCTACACCTTC.

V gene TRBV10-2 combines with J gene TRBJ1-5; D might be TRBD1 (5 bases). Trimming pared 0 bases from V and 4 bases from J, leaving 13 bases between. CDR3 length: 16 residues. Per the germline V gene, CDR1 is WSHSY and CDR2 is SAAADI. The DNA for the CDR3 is TGCGCCAGCAGTGAGTCGCTAGGGGTGGGGAATCAGCCCCAGCATTTT. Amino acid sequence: CASSESLGVGNQPQHF.

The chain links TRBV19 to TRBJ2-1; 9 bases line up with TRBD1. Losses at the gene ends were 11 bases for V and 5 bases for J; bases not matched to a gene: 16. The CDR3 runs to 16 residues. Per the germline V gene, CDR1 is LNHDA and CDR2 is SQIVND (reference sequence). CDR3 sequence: CAGQFKQGAGDNEQFF. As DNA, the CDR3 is TGTGCCGGTCAATTCAAACAGGGGGCTGGCGACAATGAGCAGTTCTTC.

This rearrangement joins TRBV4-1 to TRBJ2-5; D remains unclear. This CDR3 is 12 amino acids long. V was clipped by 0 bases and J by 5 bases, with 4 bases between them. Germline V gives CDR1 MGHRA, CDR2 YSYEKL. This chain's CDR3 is CASSQDEETQYF. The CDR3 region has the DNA TGCGCCAGCAGCCAAGACGAGGAGACCCAGTACTTC.

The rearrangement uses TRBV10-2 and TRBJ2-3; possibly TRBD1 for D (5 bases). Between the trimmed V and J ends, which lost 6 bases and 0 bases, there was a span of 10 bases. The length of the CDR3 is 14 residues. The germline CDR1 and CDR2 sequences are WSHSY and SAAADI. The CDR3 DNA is TGCGCCAGCAGGGCAGGGTACAGCACAGATACGCAGTATTTT. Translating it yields CASRAGYSTDTQYF.

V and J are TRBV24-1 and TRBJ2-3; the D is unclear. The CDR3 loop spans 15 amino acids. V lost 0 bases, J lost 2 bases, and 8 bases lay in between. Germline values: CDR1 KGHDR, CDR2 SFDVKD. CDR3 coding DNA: TGTGCCACCAGTGATTTGCAGGATAACACAGATACGCAGTATTTT. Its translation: CATSDLQDNTDTQYF.

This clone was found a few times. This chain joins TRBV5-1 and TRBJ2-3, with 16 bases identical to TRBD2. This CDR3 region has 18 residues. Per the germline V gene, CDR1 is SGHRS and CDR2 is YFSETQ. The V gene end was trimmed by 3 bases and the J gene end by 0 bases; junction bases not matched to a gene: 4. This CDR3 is CASSSGTSGRVSTDTQYF. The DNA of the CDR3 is TGCGCCAGCAGCTCCGGGACTAGCGGGAGGGTAAGCACAGATACGCAGTATTTT. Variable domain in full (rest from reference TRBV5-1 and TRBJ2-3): KAGVTQTPRYLIKTRGQQVTLSCSPISGHRSVSWYQQTPGQGLQFLFEYFSETQRNKGNFPGRFSGRQFSNSRSEMNVSTLELGDSALYLCASSSGTSGRVSTDTQYFGPGTRLTVL.

The CDR3 loop reads CASRGGAGGNEQFF. In nucleotides, the CDR3 is TGTGCCAGCAGGGGGGGAGCCGGGGGCAATGAGCAGTTCTTC. The rearrangement links TRBV6-6 to TRBJ2-1; a weak D match, TRBD2 (6 bases). This CDR3 comprises 14 residues. CDR1 and CDR2 from the germline V gene are MNHNY and SVGAGI (reference sequence). The V end lost 6 bases, the J end lost 6 bases, and 15 bases lay between the germline ends.